Below, 2 T cell receptor beta chains from the same sample are listed, as sequenced in a study of identical twins. TCRdb independently ran MiXCR on the 5' RACE reads; one entry per CDR3 protein. The data hold hundreds of thousands of distinct CDR3 sequences, with approximately 21% observed a single time. The same sample was also used in a study of T cells expressing NK-cell markers.

Sequencing was done on a sample of PBMCs. The origin of the receptors is a woman younger than 35 in good health.

This clonotype was recorded a few times. This chain uses TRBV12-3 or TRBV12-4 with TRBJ2-7; maybe TRBD1 (5 bases). V was trimmed by 5 bases and J by 2 bases, leaving 16 bases between them. The CDR3 is made up of 15 amino acids. The CDR3 reads CASSPRRTLTYEQYF. CDR3 in DNA: TGTGCCAGCAGTCCCCGACGGACACTTACCTACGAGCAGTACTTC.

V usage is TRBV6-2 or TRBV6-3 and J usage is TRBJ2-7, with no clear D. The germline gives CDR1 MNHEY, CDR2 SVGEGT. V was clipped by 5 bases and J by 6 bases, with 8 bases between them. CDR3 length: 11 residues. The CDR3 loop reads CASSARGEQYF. CDR3 in DNA: TGTGCCAGCAGTGCTAGAGGCGAGCAGTACTTC.